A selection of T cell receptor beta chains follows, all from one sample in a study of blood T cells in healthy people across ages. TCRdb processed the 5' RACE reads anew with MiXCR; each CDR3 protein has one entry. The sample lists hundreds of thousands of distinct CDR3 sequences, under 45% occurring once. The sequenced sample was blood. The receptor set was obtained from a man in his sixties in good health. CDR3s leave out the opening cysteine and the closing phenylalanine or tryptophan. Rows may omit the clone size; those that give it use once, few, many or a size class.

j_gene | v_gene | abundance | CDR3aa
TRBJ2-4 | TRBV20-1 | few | SARETGRFIQY
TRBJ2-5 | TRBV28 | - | ASSLAGLIQETQY
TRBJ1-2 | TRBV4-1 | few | ASSQVQGYGYT
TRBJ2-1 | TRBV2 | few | ASSPGSKEQF
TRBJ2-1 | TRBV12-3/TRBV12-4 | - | ASSRGTSLNEQF
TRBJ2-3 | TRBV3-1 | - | ASSRYPHRGRGKQY
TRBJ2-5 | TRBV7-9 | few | ASSSPGDETQY
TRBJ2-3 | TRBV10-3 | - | AISESTTLRGTQY
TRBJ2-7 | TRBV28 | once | ASQEGYEQY
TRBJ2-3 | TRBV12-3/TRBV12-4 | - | ASASGARTDTQY
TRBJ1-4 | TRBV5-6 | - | ARSLNEKLF
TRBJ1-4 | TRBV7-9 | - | ASSLRKTNEKLF
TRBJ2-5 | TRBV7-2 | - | ASSSPTGGRETQY
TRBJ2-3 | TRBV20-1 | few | SARLTFLAGGHGTDTQY
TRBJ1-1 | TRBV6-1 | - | AGSVHMNTEAF
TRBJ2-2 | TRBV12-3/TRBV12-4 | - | ASSPRLTGVTGELF
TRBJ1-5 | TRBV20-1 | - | SAREGTANQPQH
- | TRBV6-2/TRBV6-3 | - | ANTTEGQGMYEQY
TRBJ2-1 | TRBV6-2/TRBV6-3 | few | ASRAGGTYNEQF
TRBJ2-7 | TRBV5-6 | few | ASSLWDRQSYEQY
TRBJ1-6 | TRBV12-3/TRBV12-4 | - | ASSLLGDNSPLH
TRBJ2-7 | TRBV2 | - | ASSTGDAYEQY
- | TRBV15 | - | ATGTSGETQY
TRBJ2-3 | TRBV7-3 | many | ASSFSGGYLDTQY
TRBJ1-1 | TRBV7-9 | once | ASSLVRGPYTEAF
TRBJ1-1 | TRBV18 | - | ASSRAAANTEAF
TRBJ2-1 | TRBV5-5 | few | ASSPYFLSYNEQF
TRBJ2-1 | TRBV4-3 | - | AGSQTEYNEQF
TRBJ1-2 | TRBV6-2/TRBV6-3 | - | ASRTGSQGYT
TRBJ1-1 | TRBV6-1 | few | ASSEQANTEAF
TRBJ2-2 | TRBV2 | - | ASSFSGTEITGELF
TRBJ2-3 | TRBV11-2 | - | ASSFMWRGASTDTQY
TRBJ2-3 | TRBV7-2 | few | ASSLALGTTDTQY
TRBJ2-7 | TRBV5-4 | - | ASSPLPGLEQY
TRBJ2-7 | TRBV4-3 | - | ASSHATGTYEQY
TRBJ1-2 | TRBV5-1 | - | ASSSRRGPDGYT
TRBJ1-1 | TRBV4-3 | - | ASSQDPAGLNTEAF
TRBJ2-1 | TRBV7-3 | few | ASRSTGLALDEQF
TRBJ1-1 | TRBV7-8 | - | ASSLGPRGLNTEAF
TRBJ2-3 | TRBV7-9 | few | ASSSPELSDTQY
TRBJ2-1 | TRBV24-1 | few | ATSRAGGKNEQF
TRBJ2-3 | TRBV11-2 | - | ASSPGQSTDTQY
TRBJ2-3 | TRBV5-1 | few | ASSFAPSGGMDTQY
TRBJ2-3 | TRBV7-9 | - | ASSHSSSTDTQY
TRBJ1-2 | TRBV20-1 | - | SARKGQSYGYT
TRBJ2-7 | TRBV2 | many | ASSLIYEQY
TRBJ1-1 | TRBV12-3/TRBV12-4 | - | ASSFGSREAF
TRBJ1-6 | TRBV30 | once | AWTHWDGGSPLH
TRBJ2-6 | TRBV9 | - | ASGVGALGANVLT
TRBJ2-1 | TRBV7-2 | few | ASSLVVSGGARNEQF
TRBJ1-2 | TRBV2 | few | ASRRLRGEDGYT
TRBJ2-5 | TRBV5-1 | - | ASSFAGEETQY
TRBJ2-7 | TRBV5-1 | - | ASSLAGTSAWNEQY
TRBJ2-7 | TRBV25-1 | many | ASSESDREYEQY
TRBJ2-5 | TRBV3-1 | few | ASSPTRGIETQY